A selection of T cell receptor beta chains follows, all from one sample in a study of T cells in Graves' hyperthyroidism and ophthalmopathy. TCRdb processed the multiplex PCR reads anew with MiXCR; each CDR3 protein has one entry. This table holds more than 450,000 distinct CDR3 sequences, 13% to 15% found once. Sequences were obtained from blood. The receptors were gathered from a woman in her 40s with Graves' hyperthyroidism. Both conserved end residues are part of each CDR3. The D gene is left open where the match is weak. Expanded clones get a size class; other rows say once, few or many, or leave the size out.

v_gene: TRBV5-1; d_gene: NA; j_gene: TRBJ2-7; abundance: few; CDR3nt: TGCGCCAGCAGCTTGAACCCCTGGGACGAGCAGTACTTC; CDR3aa: CASSLNPWDEQYF
v_gene: TRBV27; d_gene: NA; j_gene: TRBJ2-7; abundance: NA; CDR3nt: TGTGCCAGCAGGGGCACACAGTACGAGCAGTACTTC; CDR3aa: CASRGTQYEQYF
v_gene: TRBV30; d_gene: NA; j_gene: TRBJ1-1; abundance: many; CDR3nt: TGTGCCTGGAGTGGGGTCGTAATGAACACTGAAGCTTTCTTT; CDR3aa: CAWSGVVMNTEAFF
v_gene: TRBV29-1; d_gene: NA; j_gene: TRBJ2-5; abundance: many; CDR3nt: TGCAGCGTTGAGGGGGGCACAGGGCGGCTGGAGACCCAGTACTTC; CDR3aa: CSVEGGTGRLETQYF
v_gene: TRBV28; d_gene: NA; j_gene: TRBJ2-7; abundance: many; CDR3nt: TGTGCCAGCAAAGGGGGGTTTTACTACGAGCAGTACTTC; CDR3aa: CASKGGFYYEQYF
v_gene: TRBV20-1; d_gene: NA; j_gene: TRBJ1-5; abundance: many; CDR3nt: TGCAGTGCTAGTGGGGGGGGGAGTCAGCCCCAGCATTTT; CDR3aa: CSASGGGSQPQHF
v_gene: TRBV5-1; d_gene: NA; j_gene: TRBJ1-2; abundance: many; CDR3nt: TGCGCCAGCAGCAAAACGGCGGATGGCTACACCTTC; CDR3aa: CASSKTADGYTF
v_gene: TRBV5-5; d_gene: TRBD1; j_gene: TRBJ1-1; abundance: NA; CDR3nt: TGTGCCAGCAGCCCCCGACAGGGGGATATTTCTGAAGCTTTCTTT; CDR3aa: CASSPRQGDISEAFF
v_gene: TRBV5-1; d_gene: NA; j_gene: TRBJ1-1; abundance: many; CDR3nt: TGCGCCAGCAGCTTGGAGGCAGGGCCTGAAGCTTTCTTT; CDR3aa: CASSLEAGPEAFF
v_gene: TRBV27; d_gene: TRBD1; j_gene: TRBJ2-1; abundance: NA; CDR3nt: TGTGCCAGCAGTTTAAAAGGGGACAGGGTCTACAATGAGCAGTTCTTC; CDR3aa: CASSLKGDRVYNEQFF
v_gene: TRBV11-2; d_gene: NA; j_gene: TRBJ2-1; abundance: NA; CDR3nt: TGTGCCAGCAGCTTAATCCTAAGCAATGAGCAGTTCTTC; CDR3aa: CASSLILSNEQFF
v_gene: TRBV29-1; d_gene: NA; j_gene: TRBJ1-1; abundance: many; CDR3nt: TGCAGCGTTGTCGGGGAAGGGGGACCGAACACTGAAGCTTTCTTT; CDR3aa: CSVVGEGGPNTEAFF
v_gene: TRBV7-2; d_gene: NA; j_gene: TRBJ1-2; abundance: NA; CDR3nt: TGTGCCAGCAGCTTCGATGGACGGGACTACACCTTC; CDR3aa: CASSFDGRDYTF
v_gene: TRBV19; d_gene: TRBD2; j_gene: TRBJ2-4; abundance: few; CDR3nt: TGTGCCAGTAGTGTGACGGGGACTAGCGGGAGAAACATTCAGTACTTC; CDR3aa: CASSVTGTSGRNIQYF
v_gene: TRBV20-1; d_gene: TRBD1; j_gene: TRBJ2-3; abundance: many; CDR3nt: TGCAGTGCTAGAGACCGACAGGGCTTTACAGATACGCAGTATTTT; CDR3aa: CSARDRQGFTDTQYF
v_gene: TRBV4-1; d_gene: NA; j_gene: TRBJ1-4; abundance: NA; CDR3nt: TGCGCCAGCAGCCAATCTCCGGGACTGATCAGGGAAAAACTGTTTTTT; CDR3aa: CASSQSPGLIREKLFF
v_gene: TRBV19; d_gene: TRBD2; j_gene: TRBJ2-3; abundance: NA; CDR3nt: TGTGCCAGTACGGCTAGCGGGGGTCTTGTGTATGGCACAGATACGCAGTATTTT; CDR3aa: CASTASGGLVYGTDTQYF
v_gene: TRBV2; d_gene: TRBD2; j_gene: TRBJ2-7; abundance: many; CDR3nt: TGTGCCAGCGGGGGGGGAACCTACGAGCAGTACTTC; CDR3aa: CASGGGTYEQYF
v_gene: TRBV20-1; d_gene: NA; j_gene: TRBJ2-2; abundance: NA; CDR3nt: TGCAGTGCTAGAGGGACTTATAGGACCGGGGAGCTGTTTTTT; CDR3aa: CSARGTYRTGELFF
v_gene: TRBV20-1; d_gene: NA; j_gene: TRBJ1-5; abundance: many; CDR3nt: TGCAGTGCTAGCCCCCGCAATCAGCCCCAGCATTTT; CDR3aa: CSASPRNQPQHF
v_gene: TRBV7-2; d_gene: NA; j_gene: TRBJ1-5; abundance: NA; CDR3nt: TGTGCCAGCAGCGCAAAGGGCGGGGGCAATCAGCCCCAGCATTTT; CDR3aa: CASSAKGGGNQPQHF
v_gene: TRBV29-1; d_gene: NA; j_gene: TRBJ2-7; abundance: NA; CDR3nt: TGCAGCGTTGCCGTGGTGGCCTCCTACGAGCAGTACTTC; CDR3aa: CSVAVVASYEQYF
v_gene: TRBV6-1; d_gene: NA; j_gene: TRBJ2-1; abundance: few; CDR3nt: TGTGCCAGCAGATCTACAGGGCTCCCCTACAATGAGCAGTTCTTC; CDR3aa: CASRSTGLPYNEQFF
v_gene: TRBV28; d_gene: TRBD2; j_gene: TRBJ2-3; abundance: many; CDR3nt: TGTGCCAGCAGTTTATCTAGCGGACTTACAGATACGCAGTATTTT; CDR3aa: CASSLSSGLTDTQYF
v_gene: TRBV6-1; d_gene: TRBD1; j_gene: TRBJ2-2; abundance: many; CDR3nt: TGTGCCAGCAGAGTAGACAGGGCGGACGGGGAGCTGTTTTTT; CDR3aa: CASRVDRADGELFF
v_gene: TRBV6-1; d_gene: NA; j_gene: TRBJ2-2; abundance: many; CDR3nt: TGTGCCAGCAAGAGAAACACCGGGGAGCTGTTTTTT; CDR3aa: CASKRNTGELFF
v_gene: TRBV3-1; d_gene: TRBD2; j_gene: TRBJ2-4; abundance: many; CDR3nt: TGTGCCAGCAGCCCGTTAGGGCTAGCGGGAAAGGGGGACATTCAGTACTTC; CDR3aa: CASSPLGLAGKGDIQYF
v_gene: TRBV20-1; d_gene: NA; j_gene: TRBJ1-1; abundance: NA; CDR3nt: TGCAGTGCTAGCTCTCTGGGGGTGAACACTGAAGCTTTCTTT; CDR3aa: CSASSLGVNTEAFF
v_gene: TRBV7-9; d_gene: TRBD1; j_gene: TRBJ2-1; abundance: NA; CDR3nt: TGTGCCAGCAGCTTAGCGGGACAGGCCTACAATGAGCAGTTCTTC; CDR3aa: CASSLAGQAYNEQFF
v_gene: TRBV28; d_gene: NA; j_gene: TRBJ1-4; abundance: many; CDR3nt: TGTGCCAGCACGGGGGCCGGGGAAAAACTGTTTTTT; CDR3aa: CASTGAGEKLFF
v_gene: TRBV7-2; d_gene: TRBD2; j_gene: TRBJ2-3; abundance: many; CDR3nt: TGTGCCAGCAGCCTTAGCGGGAGTTTCTTAGATACGCAGTATTTT; CDR3aa: CASSLSGSFLDTQYF
v_gene: TRBV11-2; d_gene: NA; j_gene: TRBJ1-1; abundance: many; CDR3nt: TGTGCCAGCAGCCGACAGTCCATGAACACTGAAGCTTTCTTT; CDR3aa: CASSRQSMNTEAFF
v_gene: TRBV9; d_gene: TRBD2; j_gene: TRBJ2-2; abundance: few; CDR3nt: TGTGCCAGCAGTTCAGAAATTCCGGGACTAGGGAACACCGGGGAGCTGTTTTTT; CDR3aa: CASSSEIPGLGNTGELFF
v_gene: TRBV19; d_gene: NA; j_gene: TRBJ2-7; abundance: NA; CDR3nt: TGTGCCAGTAGTATAGCCGGGGATAAGAGTCGAGCCTCCGAGCAGTACTTC; CDR3aa: CASSIAGDKSRASEQYF
v_gene: TRBV2; d_gene: NA; j_gene: TRBJ2-5; abundance: many; CDR3nt: TGTGCCAGCAGTGCTAGACAGCAAGAGACCCAGTACTTC; CDR3aa: CASSARQQETQYF
v_gene: TRBV4-1; d_gene: NA; j_gene: TRBJ2-3; abundance: many; CDR3nt: TGCGCCAGCAGCATAGGGGCGTCCTCCTTCACAGATACGCAGTATTTT; CDR3aa: CASSIGASSFTDTQYF
v_gene: TRBV15; d_gene: NA; j_gene: TRBJ2-1; abundance: many; CDR3nt: TGTGCCACCAGCAGAGATCGGGACAACAATGAGCAGTTCTTC; CDR3aa: CATSRDRDNNEQFF
v_gene: TRBV12-3/TRBV12-4; d_gene: NA; j_gene: TRBJ2-7; abundance: few; CDR3nt: TGTGCCAGCAGTCTCCAGGTAGGAGTATACGAGCAGTACTTC; CDR3aa: CASSLQVGVYEQYF
v_gene: TRBV28; d_gene: NA; j_gene: TRBJ1-2; abundance: many; CDR3nt: TGTGCCAGCAGTTTGAAGGATGGCTACACCTTC; CDR3aa: CASSLKDGYTF
v_gene: TRBV28; d_gene: NA; j_gene: TRBJ1-3; abundance: many; CDR3nt: TGTGCCAGCAGCTCCTCACGGACAGGAAACACCATATATTTT; CDR3aa: CASSSSRTGNTIYF
v_gene: TRBV19; d_gene: NA; j_gene: TRBJ2-1; abundance: NA; CDR3nt: TGTGCCAGTAGTAGCCTCCCTGGGCAGGGGTCCTACAATGAGCAGTTCTTC; CDR3aa: CASSSLPGQGSYNEQFF
v_gene: TRBV6-1; d_gene: TRBD1; j_gene: TRBJ2-5; abundance: many; CDR3nt: TGTGCCAGCAGTTTCCCGGGACAGGGGCGAGAGACCCAGTACTTC; CDR3aa: CASSFPGQGRETQYF
v_gene: TRBV10-3; d_gene: NA; j_gene: TRBJ1-2; abundance: NA; CDR3nt: TGTGCCATCTGGGACAAGGGGACTCCTTTAGCTAACTATGGCTACACCTTC; CDR3aa: CAIWDKGTPLANYGYTF
v_gene: TRBV20-1; d_gene: NA; j_gene: TRBJ2-7; abundance: NA; CDR3nt: TGCAGTGCTAGAGAATTAGGGGGTCCCTACGAGCAGTACTTC; CDR3aa: CSARELGGPYEQYF
v_gene: TRBV7-2; d_gene: NA; j_gene: TRBJ1-5; abundance: NA; CDR3nt: TGTGCCAGCAGCTTCCAAGGGGGAGTTCAGCCCCAGCATTTT; CDR3aa: CASSFQGGVQPQHF
v_gene: TRBV27; d_gene: TRBD1; j_gene: TRBJ2-1; abundance: many; CDR3nt: TGTGCCAGCAGTTTATGGACCGGGACAGAGACCTACAATGAGCAGTTCTTC; CDR3aa: CASSLWTGTETYNEQFF
v_gene: TRBV28; d_gene: TRBD1; j_gene: TRBJ1-1; abundance: many; CDR3nt: TGTGCCATCGACAGGGGCGCAATGAACACTGAAGCTTTCTTT; CDR3aa: CAIDRGAMNTEAFF
v_gene: TRBV5-1; d_gene: TRBD2; j_gene: TRBJ2-5; abundance: many; CDR3nt: TGCGCCAGCAGCCCCGGGACTAGCGGGAGGCAAGAGACCCAGTACTTC; CDR3aa: CASSPGTSGRQETQYF
v_gene: TRBV20-1; d_gene: TRBD1; j_gene: TRBJ1-2; abundance: NA; CDR3nt: TGCAGTGCTACCGGACAGGAGTATGGCTACACCTTC; CDR3aa: CSATGQEYGYTF
v_gene: TRBV27; d_gene: NA; j_gene: TRBJ1-4; abundance: many; CDR3nt: TGTGCCAGCAGTAATACAGGGGAAAAACTGTTTTTT; CDR3aa: CASSNTGEKLFF
v_gene: TRBV6-5; d_gene: NA; j_gene: TRBJ1-5; abundance: many; CDR3nt: TGTGCCAGCAGTTACTCACGGGGGAGCAATCAGCCCCAGCATTTT; CDR3aa: CASSYSRGSNQPQHF
v_gene: TRBV19; d_gene: TRBD1; j_gene: TRBJ1-5; abundance: NA; CDR3nt: TGTGCCAGTAGTATAGCGGGACAGGGACACCAGCCCCAGCATTTT; CDR3aa: CASSIAGQGHQPQHF
v_gene: TRBV5-1; d_gene: TRBD2; j_gene: TRBJ2-1; abundance: NA; CDR3nt: TGCGCCAGCAGCGACCATCTAGCGGGAGGGCCGTATGAGCAGTTCTTC; CDR3aa: CASSDHLAGGPYEQFF
v_gene: TRBV24-1; d_gene: TRBD2; j_gene: TRBJ2-2; abundance: NA; CDR3nt: TGTGCCACCAGTGGCTCGGGCGGGAGGGCCGCCGGGGAGCTGTTTTTT; CDR3aa: CATSGSGGRAAGELFF
v_gene: TRBV6-1; d_gene: NA; j_gene: TRBJ1-2; abundance: NA; CDR3nt: TGTGCCAGCAGGGAGCCCCCGGGCCAGGACTTTGGCTACACCTTC; CDR3aa: CASREPPGQDFGYTF